This passage covers 30 T cell receptor beta chains from one sample sequenced in a study of blood T cell repertoires in COVID-19. Clones were sequenced by immunoSEQ multiplex PCR, and TCRdb holds only the in-frame ones, with some missing. The sample includes hundreds of thousands of clones, 82% of them seen just once. The sequenced sample was PBMCs or T cells enriched from blood (not recorded which). These receptors came from a woman aged 55-70 years who had recovered from COVID-19.

The chain has TRBV2 and TRBJ1-5; 9 bases align to TRBD1. This CDR3 is 12 amino acids long. Trimming cost V 8 bases and J 6 bases; bases outside gene matches: 2. Germline lookup yields CDR1 SNHLY and CDR2 FYNNEI. The CDR3 loop is CASSDRGQPQHF. CDR3 nucleotide sequence: TGTGCCAGCTCGGACAGGGGTCAGCCCCAGCATTTT.

The chain recombines TRBV5-6 with TRBJ2-7; tentative D call: TRBD2 (6 bases). V gave up 3 bases and J gave up 3 bases, with 13 bases separating them. Germline V CDR1 and CDR2: SGHDT, YYEEEE. CDR3 length: 14 residues. The DNA for the CDR3 is TGTGCCAGCAGCTGGGGACTGAAGATCTACGAGCAGTACTTC. Its translation is CASSWGLKIYEQYF.

The J gene is TRBJ2-3, the V gene TRBV19; D unclear. V lost 5 bases, J lost 2 bases, and 14 bases lay in between. Germline V CDR1 and CDR2: LNHDA, SQIVND (reference sequence). This CDR3 has 15 residues. The chain's CDR3 is CASSGIETHTDTQYF. CDR3 bases: TGTGCCAGTAGTGGTATAGAGACTCACACAGATACGCAGTATTTT.

This chain links TRBV7-2 with TRBJ1-1, with 7 bases matching TRBD1. The CDR3 sequence is 14 residues long. The germline V gene has CDR1 SGHTA and CDR2 FQGNSA. V gave up 3 bases and J gave up 5 bases; unmatched junction bases: 6. As DNA, the CDR3 is TGTGCCAGCAGCTTTGAGGGGGCGGGAACTGAAGCTTTCTTT. As protein: CASSFEGAGTEAFF. The full variable domain, in which reference TRBV7-2 and TRBJ1-1 provide the parts outside the CDR3, is GAGVSQSPSNKVTEKGKDVELRCDPISGHTALYWYRQSLGQGLEFLIYFQGNSAPDKSGLPSDRFSAERTGGSVSTLTIQRTQQEDSAVYLCASSFEGAGTEAFFGQGTRLTVV.

This clone was seen only once. The chain employs TRBV6-5 and TRBJ1-2; a weak D match, TRBD1 (5 bases). CDR1 and CDR2 (germline): MNHEY, SVGAGI. This CDR3 is built from 14 residues. The V and J ends lost 6 bases and 3 bases respectively, with 14 bases between them. CDR3 in DNA: TGTGCCAGCAGCTTAGGAAGGGGTTACTATGGCTACACCTTC. This gives the protein CASSLGRGYYGYTF.

This rearrangement joins TRBV19 to TRBJ2-5; D unresolved. Trimming took off 6 bases at V and 2 bases at J, with 13 bases between the two ends. Germline V gene sequence: CDR1 LNHDA, CDR2 SQIVND (reference sequence). This CDR3 contains 14 residues. The CDR3, as DNA: TGTGCCAGTAGGCCCTCTCGCGGACAAGAGACCCAGTACTTC. Translated, it gives CASRPSRGQETQYF.

This sequence joins TRBV5-8 and TRBJ1-2; 7 positions agree with TRBD1. Germline loops: CDR1 SGHTS, CDR2 YDEGEE. The V and J ends lost 4 bases and 4 bases, in that order; junction bases with no gene match: 7. This CDR3 comprises 14 residues. In DNA, the CDR3 is TGTGCCAGCAGCCGGGACAGACTCCTCTATGGCTACACCTTC. Amino acids: CASSRDRLLYGYTF.

V usage is TRBV27 and J usage is TRBJ1-2; the D gene is possibly TRBD1 (5 bases). V shed 6 bases and J shed 6 bases, with 17 bases lying between them. There are 14 residues in the CDR3. Germline V gene sequence: CDR1 MNHEY, CDR2 SMNVEV (reference sequence). The CDR3 DNA reads as TGTGCCAGCAGACTAGCCGGGGCAGGCGATGGCTACACCTTC. Encoded protein: CASRLAGAGDGYTF.

V and J are TRBV11-2 and TRBJ2-6, with unresolved D. Trimming took off 5 bases at V and 2 bases at J, with 16 bases between the two ends. Germline V gene sequence: CDR1 SGHAT, CDR2 FQNNGV. The length of the CDR3 is 17 residues. The CDR3 protein is CASSLIGRGPGANVLTF. In nucleotides, the CDR3 is TGTGCCAGCAGCCTGATTGGTAGAGGCCCTGGGGCCAACGTCCTGACTTTC.

J is TRBJ2-7 and V is TRBV3-1 (or the pseudogene TRBV3-2), with 8 bases lining up with TRBD1. With 0 bases clipped from V and 3 bases from J, the junction kept 4 bases outside the gene matches. The CDR3 is 15 amino acids. Germline lookup yields CDR1 LGHDT and CDR2 YNNKEL (reference sequence). CDR3 protein: CASSQDTGQVYEQYF. In DNA, the CDR3 is TGTGCCAGCAGCCAAGATACGGGACAGGTCTACGAGCAGTACTTC.

V gene TRBV2 combines with J gene TRBJ2-7, with TRBD2 matching over 10 bases. CDR1 SNHLY and CDR2 FYNNEI come from the germline V gene. The CDR3 is 15 residues long. J was trimmed by 4 bases and V by 6 bases; bases with no gene match: 9. CDR3 loop: CASRVVLAGWYEQYF. As DNA, the CDR3 is TGTGCCAGCAGGGTGGTACTAGCGGGATGGTACGAGCAGTACTTC.

J is TRBJ2-7 and V is TRBV18; 9 bases are a match to TRBD2. Germline V gives CDR1 KGHSH, CDR2 LQKENI. CDR3 length equals 16 residues. V lost 2 bases to trimming and J lost 2 bases; unmatched junction nucleotides: 7. In DNA form, the CDR3 reads TGTGCCAGCTCACCATCCGGACTAGCGCCTCCCTACGAGCAGTACTTC. This gives the protein CASSPSGLAPPYEQYF.

This clone was seen a few times. V usage is TRBV15 and J usage is TRBJ2-3; D uncertain. The CDR3 loop spans 16 amino acids. Trimming took off 1 base at V and 4 bases at J, with 15 bases between the two ends. The germline gives CDR1 LNHNV, CDR2 YYDKDF (reference sequence). CDR3 DNA: TGTGCCACCAGCAGAGGTGGAACAGCCCGTGCAGATACGCAGTATTTT. Protein sequence: CATSRGGTARADTQYF. Together with reference TRBV15 and TRBJ2-3, the CDR3 gives the full variable domain: DAMVIQNPRYQVTQFGKPVTLSCSQTLNHNVMYWYQQKSSQAPKLLFHYYDKDFNNEADTPDNFQSRRPNTSFCFLDIRSPGLGDTAMYLCATSRGGTARADTQYFGPGTRLTVL.

V usage is TRBV15 and J usage is TRBJ1-4; D is unclear. V was clipped by 1 base and J by 4 bases, with 19 bases between them. The CDR3 length is 18 residues. Germline V gene data show CDR1 as LNHNV and CDR2 as YYDKDF (reference sequence). The CDR3, as DNA: TGTGCCACCAGCAGAGCATTTGGCAGTCAAGGCGGTAATGAAAAACTGTTTTTT. Protein sequence: CATSRAFGSQGGNEKLFF.

This clone has a handful of counts. V gene TRBV12-3 or TRBV12-4 combines with J gene TRBJ2-7, with D unclear. V lost 5 bases, J lost 9 bases, and 14 bases lay in between. There are 12 residues in the CDR3. The CDR3: CASSPRRQRQYF. The CDR3 nucleotides read TGTGCCAGCAGTCCCCGTCGTCAGCGGCAGTACTTC.

This rearrangement joins TRBV19 to TRBJ2-7, with 10 bases matching TRBD1. Germline V gene data show CDR1 as LNHDA and CDR2 as SQIVND (reference sequence). With V trimmed by 10 bases and J by 4 bases, 10 bases remained unmatched. This CDR3 region has 14 residues. The CDR3 bases are TGTGCCACCTCCCCCGGGGGACAGGGGTACGAGCAGTACTTC. Translating it yields CATSPGGQGYEQYF.

The chain recombines TRBV6-5 with TRBJ2-7, with D maybe TRBD2 (6 bases). Looked up from germline, CDR1 is MNHEY and CDR2 is SVGAGI. The CDR3 runs to 15 residues. Between the trimmed V and J ends, which lost 2 bases and 2 bases, there was a span of 13 bases. The CDR3 here is CASSYRGSPTYEQYF. CDR3 in DNA: TGTGCCAGCAGTTACCGGGGGTCACCGACCTACGAGCAGTACTTC.

The V and J genes are TRBV5-1 and TRBJ1-1; the match to TRBD1 covers 8 bases. J gave up 1 base and V 6 bases, and 8 bases lay outside the gene matches. CDR3 length equals 15 residues. Germline loops: CDR1 SGHRS, CDR2 YFSETQ. The CDR3 protein is CASKRTGSGNTEAFF. The CDR3 nucleotides are TGCGCCAGCAAACGGACAGGGTCCGGGAACACTGAAGCTTTCTTT.

The chain recombines TRBV6-1 with TRBJ2-1; 10 bases line up with TRBD2. Germline V gives CDR1 MNHNS, CDR2 SASEGT. J was trimmed by 6 bases and V by 10 bases; bases with no gene match: 6. This CDR3 contains 13 residues. The CDR3 reads CATSLAGVNEQFF. In nucleotides, the CDR3 is TGTGCCACCAGCCTAGCGGGGGTCAATGAGCAGTTCTTC.

This clone was counted between two and nine times. V gene TRBV7-9 combines with J gene TRBJ2-7; 9 nucleotides agree with TRBD1. This CDR3 is built from 15 residues. Germline loops: CDR1 SEHNR, CDR2 FQNEAQ (reference sequence). J lost 5 bases, V lost 6 bases, and 11 bases had no gene match. CDR3: CASSKTGTGTDEQYF. In DNA, the CDR3 is TGTGCCAGCAGTAAGACCGGGACAGGGACCGACGAGCAGTACTTC.

J is TRBJ2-4 and V is TRBV19; TRBD2 aligns across 12 bases. Germline trimming cut 5 bases from V and 0 bases from J; bases unmatched to any gene: 8. CDR1 and CDR2 (germline): LNHDA, SQIVND (reference sequence). The CDR3 is 18 amino acids. This chain's CDR3 is CASSSTSGSTLAKNIQYF. In DNA form, the CDR3 reads TGTGCCAGTAGTTCGACTAGCGGGAGCACTCTAGCCAAAAACATTCAGTACTTC.

Note on this clone: One end of the junction does not line up with germline, which may come from a read error. The V call is TRBV6-1, the J call TRBJ2-5; 10 bases fit TRBD2. This CDR3 contains 16 residues. CDR1 MNHNS and CDR2 SASEGT come from the germline V gene. DNA for the CDR3: TGTGCCAGCAGTCAAGCTAGCGGGGGAAGGCAAGAGACCCAGTACTTC. Translating gives CASSQASGGRQETQYF.

In this sample, this clone turned up once. CDR3 bases: TGTGCCAGCACCCCAGGAGGGACTGAAGCTTTCTTT. It is translated as CASTPGGTEAFF. V and J are TRBV5-5 and TRBJ1-1; D gene unclear. The CDR3 runs to 12 residues. Germline-derived CDR1 and CDR2 are SGHKS and YYEKEE (reference sequence). V lost 6 bases to trimming and J lost 5 bases, with 11 bases between them.

About this clone: The sample holds other DNA sequences that translate to the same CDR3. The chain recombines TRBV7-8 with TRBJ2-7; tentative D call: TRBD1 (5 bases). CDR1 and CDR2 from the germline V gene are SGHVS and FQNEAQ. V lost 9 bases to trimming and J lost 3 bases, with 21 bases between them. This CDR3 is 15 amino acids long. CDR3 DNA: TGTGCCAGTAGCAAATTATGGGGCGGAATCTACGAGCAGTACTTC. Protein product: CASSKLWGGIYEQYF.

The genes are TRBV11-2 and TRBJ1-5; TRBD1 aligns across 8 bases. The CDR3 loop spans 14 amino acids. The V segment lost 5 bases and the J segment 9 bases; nucleotides outside the gene matches: 9. CDR1 and CDR2 (germline): SGHAT, FQNNGV. CDR3 loop: CASSAGQGIGPQHF. DNA for the CDR3: TGTGCCAGCAGCGCCGGACAGGGAATTGGGCCCCAGCATTTT.

The rearrangement joins TRBV3-1 (or the pseudogene TRBV3-2) to TRBJ1-3; no definite D call. The CDR3 is 13 amino acids. V was pared by 9 bases and J by 0 bases, with 9 bases between. Germline CDR1 and CDR2: LGHDT and YNNKEL (reference sequence). CDR3 nucleotides: TGTGCCAGTAAACCGAGCTCTGGAAACACCATATATTTT. Its protein is CASKPSSGNTIYF.

This clone was counted a few times. The chain's CDR3 is CASSQSRDRSHEQYF. The CDR3 coding sequence is TGTGCCAGCAGTCAATCCCGTGACAGGAGCCACGAGCAGTACTTC. V and J are TRBV7-2 and TRBJ2-7; maybe TRBD1 (6 bases). The CDR3 consists of 15 residues. V was cut by 6 bases and J by 5 bases, with 20 bases left in between. Germline V lookup: CDR1 SGHTA, CDR2 FQGNSA.

The chain uses TRBV18 and TRBJ2-5; D possibly corresponds to TRBD2 (5 bases). V was cut by 1 base and J by 5 bases, with 11 bases left in between. The CDR3 loop spans 14 amino acids. From germline, CDR1 is KGHSH and CDR2 LQKENI. CDR3 loop: CASSPRPGRETQYF. The CDR3 DNA reads as TGTGCCAGCTCACCACGGCCGGGAAGGGAGACCCAGTACTTC.

CDR3 nucleotides: TGTGCCACCAGTCAGGGATCTCAAGAGACCCAGTACTTC. Its protein product is CATSQGSQETQYF. The chain uses TRBV24-1 and TRBJ2-5; possibly TRBD1 for D (5 bases). This CDR3 is 13 amino acids long. The V gene's germline CDR1 is KGHDR and CDR2 SFDVKD. V shed 6 bases and J shed 2 bases, with 9 bases lying between them.

There are a few counts of this clone. The rearrangement uses TRBV29-1 and TRBJ1-2; 10 bases agree with TRBD1. There are 13 residues in the CDR3. Germline V lookup: CDR1 SQVTM, CDR2 ANQGSEA. Trimming took 5 bases from V and 12 from J; bases not matched to a gene: 12. The CDR3 loop reads CSVLRQGARIHTF. CDR3 sequence (DNA): TGCAGCGTTTTGAGACAGGGGGCGCGAATCCACACCTTC.